This T cell receptor (beta chain) originates from a study of blood T cell repertoires in COVID-19. Study-level background: Specimens from acute and convalescent COVID-19 originated in the United States, Italy and Spain.

Original analysis: Estimation of nucleated cell counts was performed using reference gene primer amplification. Some clones are missing from TCRdb's copy, which holds only in-frame ones; the method was immunoSEQ multiplex PCR. The V and J calls and clone size are taken from that table; D and trimming were inferred from the DNA. The table lists around 230,000 clones, roughly 85% of them singletons, with roughly 5.3% in the top ten. This clonotype was sampled from a man between 50 and 59 years old with COVID-19, enrolled during active disease. The specimen sequenced was peripheral blood.

The CDR3 reads CASSSPAGVMDEQYF. The CDR3 coding sequence is TGTGCCAGCAGTTCTCCAGCGGGGGTGATGGACGAGCAGTACTTC. The gene calls are TRBV28 and TRBJ2-7, with 8 bases fitting TRBD2. CDR3 size: 15 residues. CDR1 is MDHEN and CDR2 is SYDVKM in the germline V gene. The ends lost 4 bases at V and 5 bases at J; junction bases unmatched: 10.